Listed here are 18 T cell receptor beta chains from one sample, sequenced in a study of monozygotic twins with inflammatory bowel disease. TCRdb re-called the 5' RACE reads and catalogs CDR3 proteins one per entry, DNA excluded. The sample table sets out approximately 400,000 distinct CDR3 sequences. What was sequenced was blood. These receptors were obtained from a human donor with ulcerative colitis or Crohn's disease, or a healthy co-twin of an affected twin (not recorded which).

This sequence joins TRBV6-2 or TRBV6-3 and TRBJ2-7; TCRdb names TRBD1, which stays unverified in the absence of DNA. Germline-derived CDR1 and CDR2 are MNHEY and SVGEGT. The CDR3 runs 15 residues. CDR3 amino acids: CASRPEGQGGYEQYF.

The chain has TRBV6-6 and TRBJ1-2; with no DNA, the TCRdb D assignment of TRBD1 cannot be verified. The CDR3 runs to 14 residues. Germline V lookup: CDR1 MNHNY, CDR2 SVGAGI (reference sequence). CDR3 region: CASRDSTTNYGYTF.

The chain carries TRBV5-1 and TRBJ2-1. The CDR3 spans 14 residues. The germline V gene has CDR1 SGHRS and CDR2 YFSETQ. The CDR3: CASKDAGSYNEQFF.

V gene TRBV18 combines with J gene TRBJ2-7; lacking DNA, the TRBD2 call made by TCRdb goes unchecked. CDR1 KGHSH and CDR2 LQKENI come from the germline V gene. This CDR3 contains 16 residues. This CDR3 is CASSPKGLAVSYEQYF. Together with reference TRBV18 and TRBJ2-7, the CDR3 gives the full variable domain: NAGVMQNPRHLVRRRGQEARLRCSPMKGHSHVYWYRQLPEEGLKFMVYLQKENIIDESGMPKERFSAEFPKEGPSILRIQQVVRGDSAAYFCASSPKGLAVSYEQYFGPGTRLTVT.

This rearrangement joins TRBV12-3 or TRBV12-4 to TRBJ2-3; the TRBD2 assignment by TCRdb is unverifiable without DNA. This CDR3 is 16 amino acids long. The chain's CDR3 is CASRPSGGAGTDTQYF.

The chain couples TRBV12-3 or TRBV12-4 to TRBJ1-4; TCRdb selects TRBD1, and the lack of DNA leaves this call unchecked. The CDR3 is made up of 14 amino acids. CDR3 in amino acids: CASTSTGGSEKLFF.

V gene TRBV20-1 combines with J gene TRBJ2-3; there is no DNA to check the TCRdb D call of TRBD1. Germline lookup yields CDR1 DFQATT and CDR2 SNEGSKA (reference sequence). This CDR3 contains 14 residues. The CDR3 loop is CSAPRQGVTDTQYF.

The rearrangement joins TRBV6-2 or TRBV6-3 to TRBJ2-7; TCRdb picks TRBD1, but there is no DNA to check that call. CDR3 length: 15 amino acids. The V gene's germline CDR1 is MNHEY and CDR2 SVGEGT. CDR3 protein: CASRRTGGLSGEQYF.

V is TRBV7-9 and J is TRBJ2-2; TCRdb names TRBD1, which stays unverified in the absence of DNA. The CDR3 loop spans 16 amino acids. Germline lookup yields CDR1 SEHNR and CDR2 FQNEAQ (reference sequence). CDR3 loop: CASSYPGAEGTGELFF.

The rearrangement joins TRBV5-4 to TRBJ2-4; TCRdb names TRBD1, which stays unverified in the absence of DNA. Germline values: CDR1 SGHNT, CDR2 YYREEE (reference sequence). This CDR3 spans 14 amino acids. CDR3 residues: CASSLTGDKNIQYF.

This chain joins TRBV7-9 and TRBJ1-6; the D call from TCRdb, TRBD1, cannot be confirmed without DNA. This CDR3 contains 13 residues. The germline gives CDR1 SEHNR, CDR2 FQNEAQ (reference sequence). The CDR3 loop reads CASSLSPYSPLHF. The full variable domain, rest sourced from reference TRBV7-9 and TRBJ1-6, is DTGVSQNPRHKITKRGQNVTFRCDPISEHNRLYWYRQTLGQGPEFLTYFQNEAQLEKSRLLSDRFSAERPKGSFSTLEIQRTEQGDSAMYLCASSLSPYSPLHFGNGTRLTVT.

The CDR3 reads CASSVALNTEAFF. The chain uses TRBV9 and TRBJ1-1. CDR3 length: 13 residues. Germline V gene data show CDR1 as SGDLS and CDR2 as YYNGEE.

The rearrangement joins TRBV4-3 to TRBJ1-5. CDR1 LGHNA and CDR2 YSLEER come from the germline V gene. CDR3 length: 15 amino acids. CDR3: CASSQDAGGGQPQHF.

The chain couples TRBV5-1 to TRBJ2-3; without DNA, the TCRdb call of TRBD2 cannot be checked. The germline gives CDR1 SGHRS, CDR2 YFSETQ. This CDR3 has 17 amino acids. The chain's CDR3 is CASSPRLAGGLGDTQYF.

The genes are TRBV29-1 and TRBJ2-7; TCRdb returns TRBD1, unconfirmable since there is no DNA. From germline, CDR1 is SQVTM and CDR2 ANQGSEA. The CDR3 length is 14 residues. CDR3 amino acids: CSVWGQGSSYEQYF.

V gene TRBV6-6 combines with J gene TRBJ2-7; no DNA is available, so the TRBD1 call from TCRdb remains unchecked. Germline lookup yields CDR1 MNHNY and CDR2 SVGAGI (reference sequence). CDR3 size: 14 residues. The CDR3 region is CAIRGGFNSYEQYF.

The chain couples TRBV20-1 to TRBJ2-2; with no DNA, the TCRdb D assignment of TRBD1 cannot be verified. Per germline, CDR1 DFQATT and CDR2 SNEGSKA (reference sequence). The CDR3 is 14 residues long. The CDR3 region is CSASRQGQAGELFF.

This chain connects TRBV7-9 to TRBJ2-1; TCRdb indicates TRBD2, and absent DNA this call remains unverified. The germline V gene has CDR1 SEHNR and CDR2 FQNEAQ (reference sequence). The length of the CDR3 is 16 residues. The CDR3 loop reads CATATRGGDSYNEQFF.